This TCR beta chain is drawn from a study of cytomegalovirus exposure and HLA in healthy donors. It was with 60 Vbeta and 13 Jbeta primers that the PCR ran. Using immunoSEQ multiplex PCR, the repertoire was profiled, and TCRdb retains in-frame clones only, with some absent. The sample shows about 82,000 clones, around four fifths of them seen only once. Details on this clone: The target antigen is unknown.

Study conclusions and caveats: Reported results showed that the classifier diagnosed cytomegalovirus status with high specificity and sensitivity.

Sequenced sample: PBMCs. The receptor was derived from a woman in her forties or fifties in good health and CMV-seropositive.

CDR3 in amino acids: CASSVEGGKETQYF. The CDR3 DNA follows: TGTGCCAGCAGCGTAGAGGGAGGGAAAGAGACCCAGTACTTC. This chain connects TRBV9 to TRBJ2-5; 7 nucleotides agree with TRBD2. Germline CDR1 SGDLS, CDR2 YYNGEE. CDR3 size: 14 residues. Germline trimming cut 0 bases from V and 3 bases from J; bases unmatched to any gene: 2. Supplemented by reference TRBV9 and TRBJ2-5, the full variable domain reads DSGVTQTPKHLITATGQRVTLRCSPRSGDLSVYWYQQSLDQGLQFLIQYYNGEERAKGNILERFSAQQFPDLHSELNLSSLELGDSALYFCASSVEGGKETQYFGPGTRLLVL.